These 20 T cell receptor beta chains were sequenced from one sample in a study of cytomegalovirus exposure and HLA in healthy donors. PCR employed 60 Vbeta and 13 Jbeta primers. The repertoire was sequenced with immunoSEQ multiplex PCR; TCRdb's copy has only in-frame clones and lacks some. The repertoire has 110,000 or so clones, just under 70% of them found once; the top ten carry 4.5% to 5.5%. The sample was PBMCs. Receptor source: a woman in her 70s in good health and CMV-seropositive.

This clone was detected only a few times. The rearrangement uses TRBV29-1 and TRBJ2-5; 7 bases map to TRBD1. CDR1 and CDR2 from the germline V gene are SQVTM and ANQGSEA. CDR3 length: 16 residues. The trim removed 6 bases at V and 3 bases at J, leaving 16 bases unmatched. The CDR3 reads CSVSPRDSKEEETQYF. DNA of the CDR3: TGCAGCGTCAGCCCCCGGGACAGTAAAGAAGAAGAGACCCAGTACTTC.

The chain has TRBV27 and TRBJ2-3; 9 nucleotides match TRBD1. After removal of 6 bases from V and 4 bases from J, the junction contained 11 bases not matched to a gene. CDR3 size: 16 residues. Germline V CDR1 and CDR2: MNHEY, SMNVEV (reference sequence). The CDR3, as DNA: TGTGCCAGCAGACCCGCCGGGACAGGGCGCGCAGATACGCAGTATTTT. As protein: CASRPAGTGRADTQYF.

This clone was seen once. The chain joins TRBV27 to TRBJ1-2; 9 bases match TRBD1. Germline CDR1 and CDR2: MNHEY and SMNVEV (reference sequence). The CDR3 sequence is 13 residues long. Trimming removed 6 bases from V and 6 bases from J; junction bases left unmatched: 5. DNA of the CDR3: TGTGCCAGCAGAACTAGGACAGGGGATGGCTACACCTTC. It translates to CASRTRTGDGYTF.

The chain has TRBV2 and TRBJ1-2; TRBD1 matches at 9 bases. V dropped 7 bases and J dropped 7; count of bases not matched to a gene: 10. Germline V gene sequence: CDR1 SNHLY, CDR2 FYNNEI. This CDR3 spans 14 amino acids. CDR3 residues: CASIPGQGISGYTF. CDR3 in DNA: TGTGCCAGCATTCCGGGACAGGGTATTTCTGGCTACACCTTC.

V gene TRBV10-2 combines with J gene TRBJ2-1; 10 bases agree with TRBD2. This CDR3 spans 15 amino acids. Per the germline V gene, CDR1 is WSHSY and CDR2 is SAAADI. V shed 3 bases and J 4 bases; nucleotides not matched to a gene: 3. CDR3 amino acids: CASSEPGLAYNEQFF. The CDR3 DNA reads as TGCGCCAGCAGTGAACCGGGACTAGCGTACAATGAGCAGTTCTTC.

The chain has TRBV25-1 and TRBJ1-1; 12 nucleotides align to TRBD1. With V trimmed by 4 bases and J by 4 bases, 7 bases remained unmatched. From germline, CDR1 is MGHDK and CDR2 SYGVNS. The CDR3 has 16 amino acids. CDR3 sequence reads: CASSGWDRGPGTEAFF. The CDR3 region has the DNA TGTGCCAGCAGTGGATGGGACAGGGGGCCGGGCACTGAAGCTTTCTTT.

The chain joins TRBV19 to TRBJ1-5; 11 bases agree with TRBD1. CDR1 is LNHDA and CDR2 is SQIVND in the germline V gene (reference sequence). The CDR3 is 15 amino acids. With 1 base clipped from V and 7 bases from J, the junction kept 3 bases outside the gene matches. The CDR3 sequence is CASSIGGTGGQPQHF. In DNA, the CDR3 is TGTGCCAGTAGTATAGGAGGGACAGGGGGGCAGCCCCAGCATTTT.

This clone was recorded at least ten times. This sequence joins TRBV25-1 and TRBJ1-1; possibly TRBD1 for D (6 bases). CDR3 size: 13 residues. V was pared by 5 bases and J by 1 base, with 8 bases between. CDR1 is MGHDK, CDR2 SYGVNS, per germline. The CDR3 is CASSIQGNTEAFF. In DNA form, the CDR3 reads TGTGCCAGCAGTATACAGGGGAACACTGAAGCTTTCTTT. Based on the CDR3 plus reference TRBV25-1 and TRBJ1-1, the full variable domain is EADIYQTPRYLVIGTGKKITLECSQTMGHDKMYWYQQDPGMELHLIHYSYGVNSTEKGDLSSESTVSRIRTEHFPLTLESARPSHTSQYLCASSIQGNTEAFFGQGTRLTVV.

The DNA for the CDR3 is TGCAGCGGACTTCACTACAATGAGCAGTTCTTC. Translation gives CSGLHYNEQFF. This rearrangement joins TRBV20-1 to TRBJ2-1; TRBD2 is a possible D gene (5 bases). The CDR3 totals 11 residues. Germline CDR1 is DFQATT and CDR2 is SNEGSKA (reference sequence).

The chain has TRBV7-3 and TRBJ2-3; the match to TRBD1 covers 11 bases. This CDR3 comprises 15 residues. The junction had 8 bases not matched to a gene; V was cut back by 6 bases and J by 6 bases. The germline V gene has CDR1 SGHTA and CDR2 FQGTGA. The CDR3 sequence: CASSSLGTGGDTQYF. CDR3 bases: TGTGCCAGCAGTAGCCTCGGGACAGGGGGGGATACGCAGTATTTT.

The chain employs TRBV9 and TRBJ2-2, with D perhaps matching TRBD2 (6 bases). CDR3 size: 14 residues. Germline V gene data show CDR1 as SGDLS and CDR2 as YYNGEE. V was pared by 4 bases and J by 4 bases, with 11 bases between. In DNA form, the CDR3 reads TGTGCCAGCAGCACCCGCGGGGTCACCGGGGAGCTGTTTTTT. The encoded protein is CASSTRGVTGELFF.

The chain is built from TRBV6-6 and TRBJ2-2, with 7 bases fitting TRBD1. The V segment lost 2 bases and the J segment 0 bases; nucleotides outside the gene matches: 0. The germline CDR1 and CDR2 sequences are MNHNY and SVGAGI (reference sequence). The CDR3 is 15 amino acids. The CDR3 loop is CASSYGTANTGELFF. CDR3 DNA: TGTGCCAGCAGTTACGGGACAGCGAACACCGGGGAGCTGTTTTTT.

The chain carries TRBV6-4 and TRBJ2-3; 11 nucleotides line up with TRBD2. CDR1 is MRHNA and CDR2 is SNTAGT in the germline V gene. V dropped 0 bases and J dropped 0; count of bases not matched to a gene: 14. The CDR3 consists of 21 residues. CDR3 in DNA: TGTGCCAGCAGTGACTCGACATGCCCTAGCGGGGGGCCTCCTAGCACAGATACGCAGTATTTT. Translation gives CASSDSTCPSGGPPSTDTQYF.

This chain uses TRBV27 with TRBJ1-1; possibly TRBD1 for D (6 bases). The V and J ends lost 10 bases and 6 bases respectively, with 24 bases between them. The CDR3 has 15 residues. CDR1 and CDR2 (germline): MNHEY, SMNVEV (reference sequence). CDR3 DNA: TGTGCCACTTCAAAAGGGAACAGGGCGAGCTCTGAAGCTTTCTTT. It encodes CATSKGNRASSEAFF.

The chain has TRBV7-9 and TRBJ2-1, with D possibly being TRBD1 (6 bases). CDR3 length equals 15 residues. Germline assignment: CDR1 SEHNR and CDR2 FQNEAQ (reference sequence). Deletions cut 5 bases from V and 4 bases from J, with 15 bases between. The CDR3 region is CASSPHRTVYNEQFF. CDR3 coding DNA: TGTGCCAGCAGCCCCCATAGGACAGTTTACAATGAGCAGTTCTTC.

This clone was detected only once. A much more abundant neighbour one base away suggests this may be a read error. The chain couples TRBV7-6 to TRBJ2-1; no definite D call. Per germline, CDR1 SGHVS and CDR2 FNYEAQ. The V end was cut by 5 bases, the J end by 4 bases, with 3 bases between. CDR3 length equals 11 residues. The CDR3, as DNA: TGTGCCAGCAGCCGTTACAATGAGCAGTTCTTC. This encodes CASSRYNEQFF.

The chain recombines TRBV19 with TRBJ2-5; 9 bases line up with TRBD1. Trimming took 5 bases from V and 2 from J; bases not matched to a gene: 3. Looked up from germline, CDR1 is LNHDA and CDR2 is SQIVND (reference sequence). CDR3 length: 14 amino acids. The CDR3 loop reads CASSLGTGQETQYF. As DNA, the CDR3 is TGTGCCAGTAGTTTGGGGACAGGGCAAGAGACCCAGTACTTC.

The DNA of the CDR3 is TGTGCCAGCAGCTTGCATCTAGCAGCGGGGGTGAAACAAGAGACCCAGTACTTC. The encoded protein is CASSLHLAAGVKQETQYF. V gene TRBV7-8 combines with J gene TRBJ2-5, with 8 bases lining up with TRBD2. The V gene's germline CDR1 is SGHVS and CDR2 FQNEAQ. J lost 2 bases, V lost 3 bases, and 14 bases had no gene match. This CDR3 has 18 residues.

This clone was counted once. The genes are TRBV7-9 and TRBJ2-7, with 7 nucleotides matching TRBD1. The V and J ends lost 2 bases and 0 bases, in that order; junction bases with no gene match: 4. This CDR3 has 15 residues. Germline V CDR1 and CDR2: SEHNR, FQNEAQ (reference sequence). The chain's CDR3 is CASSLPRGLSYEQYF. The CDR3 nucleotides are TGTGCCAGCAGCTTACCGAGGGGGCTCTCCTACGAGCAGTACTTC.

The rearrangement joins TRBV4-3 to TRBJ2-1, with TRBD1 matching 8 bases. Trimming removed 0 bases from V and 10 bases from J; junction bases left unmatched: 2. The germline CDR1 and CDR2 sequences are LGHNA and YSLEER. This CDR3 has 13 amino acids. The DNA for the CDR3 is TGCGCCAGCAGCCAAGAGTCAGGGGGCGAGCAGTTCTTC. It encodes CASSQESGGEQFF.